This TCR beta chain emerged from a study of patients and donors after allogeneic stem cell transplantation. TCRdb reprocessed the RT-PCR reads with MiXCR, giving one entry per CDR3 protein. The data contain around 170,000 distinct CDR3 sequences, roughly 24% of them seen just once; the ten biggest clones take up approximately 26%. V dropped 0 bases and J dropped 6 bases, with 8 bases sitting between them. The CDR3 is 14 residues long. Per germline, CDR1 KGHDR and CDR2 SFDVKD. What was sequenced was blood, either unsorted or a sorted T cell fraction (not recorded which). The chain is built from TRBV24-1 and TRBJ1-5; no definite D call. The receptor was derived from a human donor who was either an allogeneic HSCT recipient or a stem cell or donor lymphocyte infusion donor (not recorded which). It is not recorded whose cells these are; they may come from a transplant donor. The CDR3 region is CATSDLSGFQPQHF. The CDR3 bases are TGTGCCACCAGTGATTTGTCTGGGTTTCAGCCCCAGCATTTT.